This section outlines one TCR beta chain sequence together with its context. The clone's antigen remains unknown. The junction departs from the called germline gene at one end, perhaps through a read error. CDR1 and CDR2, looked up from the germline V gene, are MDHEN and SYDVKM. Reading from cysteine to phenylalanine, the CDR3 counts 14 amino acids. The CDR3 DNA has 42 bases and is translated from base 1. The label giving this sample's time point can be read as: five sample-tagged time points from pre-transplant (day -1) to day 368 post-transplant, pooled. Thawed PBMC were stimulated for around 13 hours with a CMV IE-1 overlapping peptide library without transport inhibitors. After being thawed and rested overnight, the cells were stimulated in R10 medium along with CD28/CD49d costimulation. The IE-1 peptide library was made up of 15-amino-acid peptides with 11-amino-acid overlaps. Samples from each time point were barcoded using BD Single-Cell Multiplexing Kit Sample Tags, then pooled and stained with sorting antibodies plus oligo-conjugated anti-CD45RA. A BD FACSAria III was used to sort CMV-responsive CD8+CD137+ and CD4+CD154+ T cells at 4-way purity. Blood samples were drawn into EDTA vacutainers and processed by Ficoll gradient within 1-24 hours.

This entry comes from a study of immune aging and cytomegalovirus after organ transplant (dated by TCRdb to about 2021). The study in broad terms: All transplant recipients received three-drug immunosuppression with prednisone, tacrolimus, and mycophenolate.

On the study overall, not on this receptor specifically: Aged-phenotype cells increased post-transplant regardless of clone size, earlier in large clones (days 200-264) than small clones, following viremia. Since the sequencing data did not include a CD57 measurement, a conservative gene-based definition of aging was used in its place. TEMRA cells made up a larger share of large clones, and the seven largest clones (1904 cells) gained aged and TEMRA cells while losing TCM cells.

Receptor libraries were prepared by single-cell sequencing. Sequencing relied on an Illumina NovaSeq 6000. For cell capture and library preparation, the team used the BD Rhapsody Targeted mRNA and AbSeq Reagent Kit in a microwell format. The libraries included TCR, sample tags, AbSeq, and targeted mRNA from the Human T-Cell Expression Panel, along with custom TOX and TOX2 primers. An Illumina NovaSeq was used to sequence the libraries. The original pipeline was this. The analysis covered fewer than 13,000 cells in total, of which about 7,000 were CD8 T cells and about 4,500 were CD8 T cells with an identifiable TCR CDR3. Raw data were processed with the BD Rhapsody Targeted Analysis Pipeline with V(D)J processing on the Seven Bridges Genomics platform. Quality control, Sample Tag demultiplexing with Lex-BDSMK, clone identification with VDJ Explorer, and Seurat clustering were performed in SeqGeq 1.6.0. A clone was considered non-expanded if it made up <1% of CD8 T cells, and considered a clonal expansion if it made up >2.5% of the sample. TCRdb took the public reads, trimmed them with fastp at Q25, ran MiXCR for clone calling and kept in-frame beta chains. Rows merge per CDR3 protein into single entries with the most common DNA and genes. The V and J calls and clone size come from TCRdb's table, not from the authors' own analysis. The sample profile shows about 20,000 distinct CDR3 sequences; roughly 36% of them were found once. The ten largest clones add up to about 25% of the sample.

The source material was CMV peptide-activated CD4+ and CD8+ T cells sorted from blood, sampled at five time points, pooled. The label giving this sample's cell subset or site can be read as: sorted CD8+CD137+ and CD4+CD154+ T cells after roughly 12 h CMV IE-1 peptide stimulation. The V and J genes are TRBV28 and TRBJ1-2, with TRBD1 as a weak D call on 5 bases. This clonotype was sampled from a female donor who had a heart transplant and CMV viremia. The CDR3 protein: CASSLGRSNYGYAF. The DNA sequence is TGTGCCAGCAGTCTGGGACGATCTAATTACGGCTACGCCTTC.